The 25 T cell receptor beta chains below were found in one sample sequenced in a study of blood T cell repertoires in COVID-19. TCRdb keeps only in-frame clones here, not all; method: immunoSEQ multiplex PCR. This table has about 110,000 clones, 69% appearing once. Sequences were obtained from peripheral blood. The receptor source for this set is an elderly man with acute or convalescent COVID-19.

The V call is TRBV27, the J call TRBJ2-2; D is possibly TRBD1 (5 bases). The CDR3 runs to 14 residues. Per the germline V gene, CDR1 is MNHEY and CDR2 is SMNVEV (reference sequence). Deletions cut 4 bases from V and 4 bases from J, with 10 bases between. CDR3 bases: TGTGCCAGCAGTTCACTGACAGTCACCGGGGAGCTGTTTTTT. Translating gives CASSSLTVTGELFF.

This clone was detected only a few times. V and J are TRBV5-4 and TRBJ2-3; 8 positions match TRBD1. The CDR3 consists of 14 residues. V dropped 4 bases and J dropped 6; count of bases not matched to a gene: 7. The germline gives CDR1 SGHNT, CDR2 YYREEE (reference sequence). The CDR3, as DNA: TGTGCCAGCAGCACAACAACAGGGGGGGATACGCAGTATTTT. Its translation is CASSTTTGGDTQYF.

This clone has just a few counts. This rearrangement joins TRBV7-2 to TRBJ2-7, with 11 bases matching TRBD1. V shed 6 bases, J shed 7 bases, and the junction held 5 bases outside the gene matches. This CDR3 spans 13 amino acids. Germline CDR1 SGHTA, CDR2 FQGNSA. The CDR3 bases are TGTGCCAGCAGTCGGGACAGGGGGAGAGAGCAGTACTTC. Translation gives CASSRDRGREQYF. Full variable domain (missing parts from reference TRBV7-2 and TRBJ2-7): GAGVSQSPSNKVTEKGKDVELRCDPISGHTALYWYRQSLGQGLEFLIYFQGNSAPDKSGLPSDRFSAERTGGSVSTLTIQRTQQEDSAVYLCASSRDRGREQYFGPGTRLTVT.

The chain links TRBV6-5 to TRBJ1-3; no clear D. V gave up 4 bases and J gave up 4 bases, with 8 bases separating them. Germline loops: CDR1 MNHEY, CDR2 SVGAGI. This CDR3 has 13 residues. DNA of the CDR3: TGTGCCAGCAGTTTAACAGTCGGAAACACCATATATTTT. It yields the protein CASSLTVGNTIYF.

CDR3 residues: CAISELTGVGGYTF. The CDR3 DNA is TGTGCCATCAGTGAGCTCACAGGGGTAGGTGGCTACACCTTC. The chain uses TRBV10-3 and TRBJ1-2; TRBD1 aligns across 7 bases. The length of the CDR3 is 14 residues. From germline, CDR1 is ENHRY and CDR2 SYGVKD. V lost 2 bases to trimming and J lost 7 bases; unmatched junction nucleotides: 7.

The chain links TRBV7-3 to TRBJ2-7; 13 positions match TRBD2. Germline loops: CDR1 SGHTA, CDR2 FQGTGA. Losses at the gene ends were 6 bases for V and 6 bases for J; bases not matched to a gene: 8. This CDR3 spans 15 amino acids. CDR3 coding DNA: TGTGCCAGCAGTCCTACTAGCGGGAGGGTGGCCGAGCAGTACTTC. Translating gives CASSPTSGRVAEQYF.

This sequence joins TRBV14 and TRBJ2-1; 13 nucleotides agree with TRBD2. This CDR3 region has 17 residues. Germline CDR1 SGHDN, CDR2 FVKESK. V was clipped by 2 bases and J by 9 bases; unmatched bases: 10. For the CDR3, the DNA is TGTGCCAGCAGCCAACTGACTAGCGGGGGGAGTAGTTCTGAGCAGTTCTTC. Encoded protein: CASSQLTSGGSSSEQFF.

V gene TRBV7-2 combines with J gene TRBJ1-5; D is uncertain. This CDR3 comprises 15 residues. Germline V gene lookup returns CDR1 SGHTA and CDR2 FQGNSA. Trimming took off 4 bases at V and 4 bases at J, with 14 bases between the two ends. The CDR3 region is CASSSAGNRNQPQHF. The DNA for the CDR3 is TGTGCCAGCAGCTCCGCGGGGAATCGGAATCAGCCCCAGCATTTT.

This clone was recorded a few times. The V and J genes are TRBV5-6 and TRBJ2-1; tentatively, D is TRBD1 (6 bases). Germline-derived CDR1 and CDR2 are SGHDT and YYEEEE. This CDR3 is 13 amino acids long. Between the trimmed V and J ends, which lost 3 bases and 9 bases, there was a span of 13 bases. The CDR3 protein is CASSSSQGGEQFF. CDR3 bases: TGTGCCAGCAGCTCATCTCAAGGGGGTGAGCAGTTCTTC.

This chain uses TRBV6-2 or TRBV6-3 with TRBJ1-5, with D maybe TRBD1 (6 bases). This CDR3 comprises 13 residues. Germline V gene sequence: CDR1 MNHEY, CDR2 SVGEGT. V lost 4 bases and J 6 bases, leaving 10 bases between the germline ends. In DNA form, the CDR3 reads TGTGCCAGCAGTTCGATGGGGGCTCAGCCCCAGCATTTT. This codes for CASSSMGAQPQHF.

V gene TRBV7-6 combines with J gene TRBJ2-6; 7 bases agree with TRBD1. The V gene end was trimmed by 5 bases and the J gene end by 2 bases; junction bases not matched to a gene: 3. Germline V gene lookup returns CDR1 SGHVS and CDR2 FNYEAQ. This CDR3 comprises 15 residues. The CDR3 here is CASSPQGAGANVLTF. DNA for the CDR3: TGTGCCAGCAGCCCCCAGGGGGCTGGGGCCAACGTCCTGACTTTC.

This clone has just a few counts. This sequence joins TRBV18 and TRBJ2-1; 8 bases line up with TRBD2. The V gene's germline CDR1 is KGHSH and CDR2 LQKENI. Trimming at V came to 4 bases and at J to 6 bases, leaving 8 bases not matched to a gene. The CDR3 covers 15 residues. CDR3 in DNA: TGTGCCAGCTCACGGGCCGGGAGGGTGACCAATGAGCAGTTCTTC. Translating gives CASSRAGRVTNEQFF.

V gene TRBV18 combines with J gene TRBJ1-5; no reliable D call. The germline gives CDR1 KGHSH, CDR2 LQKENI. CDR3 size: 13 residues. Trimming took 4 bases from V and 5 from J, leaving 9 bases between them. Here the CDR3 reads CASSQTWDQPQHF. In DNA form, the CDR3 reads TGTGCCAGCTCACAGACTTGGGATCAGCCCCAGCATTTT.

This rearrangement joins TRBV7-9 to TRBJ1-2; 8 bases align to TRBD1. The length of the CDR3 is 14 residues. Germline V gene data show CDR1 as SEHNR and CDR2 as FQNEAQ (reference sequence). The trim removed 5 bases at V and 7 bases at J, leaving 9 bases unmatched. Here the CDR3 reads CASSPTQGASGYTF. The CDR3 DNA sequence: TGTGCCAGCAGCCCAACCCAGGGGGCGTCTGGCTACACCTTC. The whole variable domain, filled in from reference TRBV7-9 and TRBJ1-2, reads DTGVSQNPRHKITKRGQNVTFRCDPISEHNRLYWYRQTLGQGPEFLTYFQNEAQLEKSRLLSDRFSAERPKGSFSTLEIQRTEQGDSAMYLCASSPTQGASGYTFGSGTRLTVV.

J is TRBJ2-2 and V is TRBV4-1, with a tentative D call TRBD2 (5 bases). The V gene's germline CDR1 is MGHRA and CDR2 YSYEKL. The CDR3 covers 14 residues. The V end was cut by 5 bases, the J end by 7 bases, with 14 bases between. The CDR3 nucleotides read TGCGCCAGCAGCTACGTGGAGGCGAGCGGGGAGCTGTTTTTT. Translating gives CASSYVEASGELFF.

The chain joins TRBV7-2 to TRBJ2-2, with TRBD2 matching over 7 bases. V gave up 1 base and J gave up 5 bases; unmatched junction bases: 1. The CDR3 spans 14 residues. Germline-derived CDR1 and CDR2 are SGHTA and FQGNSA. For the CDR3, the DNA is TGTGCCAGCAGCTTAGGAGCGGGAACCGGGGAGCTGTTTTTT. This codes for CASSLGAGTGELFF. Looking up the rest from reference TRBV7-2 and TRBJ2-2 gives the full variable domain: GAGVSQSPSNKVTEKGKDVELRCDPISGHTALYWYRQSLGQGLEFLIYFQGNSAPDKSGLPSDRFSAERTGGSVSTLTIQRTQQEDSAVYLCASSLGAGTGELFFGEGSRLTVL.

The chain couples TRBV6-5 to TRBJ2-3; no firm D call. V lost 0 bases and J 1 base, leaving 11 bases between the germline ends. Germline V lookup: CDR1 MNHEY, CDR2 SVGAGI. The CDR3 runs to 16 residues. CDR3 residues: CASSYSLNAGTDTQYF. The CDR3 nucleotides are TGTGCCAGCAGTTACTCCCTTAACGCGGGCACAGATACGCAGTATTTT.

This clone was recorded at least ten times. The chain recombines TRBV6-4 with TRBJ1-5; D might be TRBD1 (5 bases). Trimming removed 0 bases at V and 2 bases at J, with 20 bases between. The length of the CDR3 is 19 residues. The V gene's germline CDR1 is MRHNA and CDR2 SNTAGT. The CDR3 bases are TGTGCCAGCAGTGACTCGAGCGAGACAGTGACCAGCGGCAATCAGCCCCAGCATTTT. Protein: CASSDSSETVTSGNQPQHF.

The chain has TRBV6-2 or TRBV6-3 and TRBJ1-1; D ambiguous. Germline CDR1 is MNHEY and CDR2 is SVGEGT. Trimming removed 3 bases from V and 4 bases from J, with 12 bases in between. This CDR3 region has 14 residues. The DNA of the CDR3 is TGTGCCAGCAGTTATACCCCCAGAGGCACTGAAGCTTTCTTT. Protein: CASSYTPRGTEAFF.

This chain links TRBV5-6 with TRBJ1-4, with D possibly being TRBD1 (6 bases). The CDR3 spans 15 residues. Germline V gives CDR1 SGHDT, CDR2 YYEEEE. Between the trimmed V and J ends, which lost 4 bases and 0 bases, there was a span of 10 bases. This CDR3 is CASSRRGTTNEKLFF. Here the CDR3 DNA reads TGTGCCAGCAGCCGAAGGGGGACAACTAATGAAAAACTGTTTTTT.

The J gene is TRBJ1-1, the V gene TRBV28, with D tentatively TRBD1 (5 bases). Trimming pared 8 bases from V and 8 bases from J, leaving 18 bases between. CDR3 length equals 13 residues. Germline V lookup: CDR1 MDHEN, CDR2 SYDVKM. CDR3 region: CASSWAQGLEAFF. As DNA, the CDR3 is TGTGCCAGCTCGTGGGCGCAGGGTCTAGAAGCTTTCTTT.

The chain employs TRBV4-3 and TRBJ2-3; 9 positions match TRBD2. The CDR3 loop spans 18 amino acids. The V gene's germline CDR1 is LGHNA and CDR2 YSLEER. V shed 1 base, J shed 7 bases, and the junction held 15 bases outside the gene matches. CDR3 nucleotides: TGCGCCAGCAGCCAAGGCACAGGATCCAGCGGGAGGACCCATACGCAGTATTTT. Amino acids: CASSQGTGSSGRTHTQYF.

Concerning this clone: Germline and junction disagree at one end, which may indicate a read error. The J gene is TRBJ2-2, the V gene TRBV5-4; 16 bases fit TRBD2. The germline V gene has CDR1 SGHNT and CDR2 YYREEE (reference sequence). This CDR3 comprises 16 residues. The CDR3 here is CASSLGTSGRAGELFF. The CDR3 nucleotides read TGTGCCAGCAGTTTGGGGACTAGCGGGAGGGCCGGGGAGCTGTTTTTT.

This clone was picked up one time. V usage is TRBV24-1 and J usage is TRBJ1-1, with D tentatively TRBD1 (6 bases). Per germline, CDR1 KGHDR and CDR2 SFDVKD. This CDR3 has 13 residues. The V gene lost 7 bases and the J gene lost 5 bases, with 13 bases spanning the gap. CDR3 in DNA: TGTGCCACCAGCAGTTCGGACAGAACTGAAGCTTTCTTT. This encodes CATSSSDRTEAFF.

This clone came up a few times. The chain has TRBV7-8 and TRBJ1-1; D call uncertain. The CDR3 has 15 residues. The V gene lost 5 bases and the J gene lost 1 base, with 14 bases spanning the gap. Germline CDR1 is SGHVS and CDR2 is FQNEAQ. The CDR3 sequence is CASSPRAVRNTEAFF. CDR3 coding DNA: TGTGCCAGCAGCCCGCGTGCGGTAAGGAACACTGAAGCTTTCTTT.